These 29 T cell receptor beta chains were sequenced from one sample in a study of T cell responses to AZD1222 COVID-19 vaccine. Repertoires were generated with immunoSEQ multiplex PCR, while TCRdb's copy carries only in-frame clones and drops some. The repertoire holds 90,000 to 150,000 clones, with about nine tenths as singletons. Sequenced material: peripheral blood, taken on day 0 of AZD1222 vaccination. Receptors originate from an adult in good health.

This chain joins TRBV29-1 and TRBJ2-1; 9 bases are shared with TRBD2. Per the germline V gene, CDR1 is SQVTM and CDR2 is ANQGSEA. V was clipped by 1 base and J by 1 base; unmatched bases: 2. This CDR3 is 15 amino acids long. This CDR3 reads CSVEGREGSYNEQFF. The CDR3 DNA reads TGCAGCGTTGAAGGGCGGGAGGGTTCCTACAATGAGCAGTTCTTC.

Worth noting for this clone: The junction does not match germline at one end; this may be a read error. V and J are TRBV24-1 and TRBJ2-6; D unresolved. This CDR3 is 14 amino acids long. The germline V gene has CDR1 KGHDR and CDR2 SFDVKD. This CDR3 is CATSDSSEANVLTF. In DNA form, the CDR3 reads TGTGCCACCAGTGACAGCTCTGAGGCCAACGTCCTGACTTTC.

The chain is built from TRBV21-1 and TRBJ2-3; TRBD2, the table's D call, lacks a check against the DNA. TRBV21-1 is reported as a pseudogene. The CDR3 spans 15 residues. CDR3 sequence reads: CASSKGEGYTDTQYF. The CDR3 DNA sequence: TGTGCCAGCAGCAAAGGTGAGGGCTACACAGATACGCAGTATTTT.

The rearrangement links TRBV24-1 to TRBJ2-2; TRBD1 matches at 8 bases. CDR1 and CDR2 from the germline V gene are KGHDR and SFDVKD. The CDR3 has 16 residues. With V trimmed by 4 bases and J by 4 bases, 7 bases remained unmatched. As DNA, the CDR3 is TGTGCCACCAGTGACCCCCGGGACAGGCGCACCGGGGAGCTGTTTTTT. Translated: CATSDPRDRRTGELFF.

This chain connects TRBV19 to TRBJ2-5; no reliable D call. This CDR3 is built from 13 residues. With 5 bases removed from V and 2 bases from J, the gap between germline ends came to 9 bases. CDR1 is LNHDA and CDR2 is SQIVND in the germline V gene (reference sequence). DNA for the CDR3: TGTGCCAGTAGTGTTGGCAGGCAAGAGACCCAGTACTTC. This sequence encodes CASSVGRQETQYF.

This clone was counted once. The chain employs TRBV28 and TRBJ2-7, with 12 bases matching TRBD2. Germline V gene sequence: CDR1 MDHEN, CDR2 SYDVKM. The CDR3 sequence is 13 residues long. V lost 6 bases, J lost 7 bases, and 4 bases stayed unmatched. The CDR3 loop is CASSLAGGREQYF. CDR3 DNA: TGTGCCAGCAGCCTAGCGGGAGGGCGGGAGCAGTACTTC.

In its sample, this clone was seen once. The same CDR3 arises from other DNA sequences in this sample as well. The rearrangement joins TRBV7-9 to TRBJ1-3; 9 bases agree with TRBD1. Germline V gene data show CDR1 as SEHNR and CDR2 as FQNEAQ (reference sequence). The J segment lost 1 base and the V segment lost 5 bases, leaving 3 bases of the junction unmatched. The CDR3 is 15 amino acids. This CDR3 is CASSPQGASGNTIYF. As DNA, the CDR3 is TGTGCCAGCAGCCCACAGGGGGCATCTGGAAACACCATATATTTT.

This clone was picked up one time. J is TRBJ1-5 and V is TRBV27; TRBD1 might be the D (5 bases). Germline CDR1 reads MNHEY; CDR2 reads SMNVEV (reference sequence). CDR3 length: 17 amino acids. Trimming took 5 bases from V and 0 from J, leaving 17 bases between them. As DNA, the CDR3 is TGTGCCAGCAGTCCCAGGGTAGCGACTGCTAGCAATCAGCCCCAGCATTTT. Translating gives CASSPRVATASNQPQHF.

J is TRBJ1-6 and V is TRBV5-1; no clear D gene. V was cut by 4 bases and J by 14 bases, with 19 bases left in between. The CDR3 has 14 residues. Germline CDR1 is SGHRS and CDR2 is YFSETQ. In DNA form, the CDR3 reads TGCGCCAGCAGCCCGGACTCGACCGGCGGGGCCCTCCACTTT. This translates into CASSPDSTGGALHF.

This sequence joins TRBV6-1 and TRBJ2-5; 7 bases map to TRBD1. The CDR3 contains 17 residues. The ends lost 1 base at V and 3 bases at J; junction bases unmatched: 11. Germline lookup yields CDR1 MNHNS and CDR2 SASEGT. The CDR3 sequence: CASSEETGPFSKETQYF. The CDR3 nucleotides read TGTGCCAGCAGTGAAGAGACAGGGCCGTTCTCCAAAGAGACCCAGTACTTC.

V and J are TRBV24-1 and TRBJ2-3; TRBD2 aligns across 9 bases. V dropped 5 bases and J dropped 1; count of bases not matched to a gene: 3. Germline assignment: CDR1 KGHDR and CDR2 SFDVKD. This CDR3 spans 15 amino acids. Here the CDR3 DNA reads TGTGCCACCAGTGTAGCGGGAGCCCGCACAGATACGCAGTATTTT. This gives the protein CATSVAGARTDTQYF.

This clone was observed once. This chain joins TRBV6-7 and TRBJ2-7; possible D gene TRBD1, 5 bases. TRBV6-7 is given ORF status, its function remaining uncertain. The CDR3 is 16 residues long. V lost 2 bases and J lost 2, with 16 bases in between. The CDR3 DNA sequence: TGTGCCAGCAGTTACCAGAGACCAGGGAATACCTACGAGCAGTACTTC. It codes for CASSYQRPGNTYEQYF.

This clone has a handful of counts. The chain combines TRBV28 with TRBJ2-2, with D uncertain. The CDR3 extends over 12 amino acids. Trimming cost V 5 bases and J 4 bases, with 5 bases left between them. CDR1 and CDR2 (germline): MDHEN, SYDVKM. The chain's CDR3 is CASSTSTGELFF. In DNA, the CDR3 is TGTGCCAGCAGTACCAGCACCGGGGAGCTGTTTTTT. Full variable domain (outside the CDR3, taken from reference TRBV28 and TRBJ2-2): DVKVTQSSRYLVKRTGEKVFLECVQDMDHENMFWYRQDPGLGLRLIYFSYDVKMKEKGDIPEGYSVSREKKERFSLILESASTNQTSMYLCASSTSTGELFFGEGSRLTVL.

This chain connects TRBV11-3 to TRBJ2-2, with no clear D. The V and J ends lost 5 bases and 4 bases respectively, with 8 bases between them. This CDR3 is built from 13 residues. Germline CDR1 reads SGHNT; CDR2 reads YENEEA. The CDR3 DNA is TGTGCCAGCAGCGTCGGACCCACCGGGGAGCTGTTTTTT. Encoded protein: CASSVGPTGELFF.

The chain employs TRBV5-1 and TRBJ2-2; 7 positions match TRBD1. V shed 0 bases and J 4 bases; nucleotides not matched to a gene: 12. The CDR3 is made up of 18 amino acids. Looked up from germline, CDR1 is SGHRS and CDR2 is YFSETQ. As DNA, the CDR3 is TGCGCCAGCAGCTTGGCCCCCTTCTTGGGACAGTCCACCGGGGAGCTGTTTTTT. Translated, it gives CASSLAPFLGQSTGELFF.

This chain connects TRBV5-1 to TRBJ1-3; perhaps TRBD1 as D (6 bases). This CDR3 contains 16 residues. V lost 4 bases and J lost 0, with 14 bases in between. Germline CDR1 and CDR2: SGHRS and YFSETQ. The CDR3 here is CASSRETGGSGNTIYF. The DNA of the CDR3 is TGCGCCAGCAGCAGAGAGACAGGAGGCTCTGGAAACACCATATATTTT. The full variable domain, with the rest looked up from reference TRBV5-1 and TRBJ1-3, is KAGVTQTPRYLIKTRGQQVTLSCSPISGHRSVSWYQQTPGQGLQFLFEYFSETQRNKGNFPGRFSGRQFSNSRSEMNVSTLELGDSALYLCASSRETGGSGNTIYFGEGSWLTVV.

This chain connects TRBV5-5 to TRBJ1-5, with D maybe TRBD1 (5 bases). Trimming took off 4 bases at V and 0 bases at J, with 17 bases between the two ends. CDR1 is SGHKS and CDR2 is YYEKEE in the germline V gene (reference sequence). CDR3 size: 17 residues. Written as DNA, the CDR3 is TGTGCCAGCAGCGCCTCGACAGTTAGTAATAGCAATCAGCCCCAGCATTTT. Its protein is CASSASTVSNSNQPQHF. Looking up the rest from reference TRBV5-5 and TRBJ1-5 gives the full variable domain: DAGVTQSPTHLIKTRGQQVTLRCSPISGHKSVSWYQQVLGQGPQFIFQYYEKEERGRGNFPDRFSARQFPNYSSELNVNALLLGDSALYLCASSASTVSNSNQPQHFGDGTRLSIL.

A single count supports this clone. The gene calls are TRBV7-9 and TRBJ1-3; no clear D. From germline, CDR1 is SEHNR and CDR2 FQNEAQ (reference sequence). V lost 0 bases and J lost 0, with 6 bases in between. The length of the CDR3 is 15 residues. For the CDR3, the DNA is TGTGCCAGCAGCTTAGCCGCAGCCTCTGGAAACACCATATATTTT. Amino acids: CASSLAAASGNTIYF. Full variable domain (outside the CDR3, taken from reference TRBV7-9 and TRBJ1-3): DTGVSQNPRHKITKRGQNVTFRCDPISEHNRLYWYRQTLGQGPEFLTYFQNEAQLEKSRLLSDRFSAERPKGSFSTLEIQRTEQGDSAMYLCASSLAAASGNTIYFGEGSWLTVV.

This chain connects TRBV19 to TRBJ1-6, with 10 bases matching TRBD1. The CDR3 runs 19 residues. The V segment lost 9 bases and the J segment 5 bases; nucleotides outside the gene matches: 19. Germline V gene data show CDR1 as LNHDA and CDR2 as SQIVND (reference sequence). CDR3 sequence reads: CASPGAFMDRGCDNSPLHF. The CDR3 DNA reads as TGTGCCAGCCCTGGCGCTTTCATGGACAGGGGGTGCGATAATTCACCCCTCCACTTT.

V usage is TRBV7-9 and J usage is TRBJ1-2; 10 bases are a match to TRBD1. The CDR3 totals 14 residues. The trim removed 5 bases at V and 2 bases at J, leaving 2 bases unmatched. Germline V gene sequence: CDR1 SEHNR, CDR2 FQNEAQ (reference sequence). In nucleotides, the CDR3 is TGTGCCAGCAGCCCGGGACAGGGGAACTATGGCTACACCTTC. This translates into CASSPGQGNYGYTF. The variable domain in full, completed from reference TRBV7-9 and TRBJ1-2, reads DTGVSQNPRHKITKRGQNVTFRCDPISEHNRLYWYRQTLGQGPEFLTYFQNEAQLEKSRLLSDRFSAERPKGSFSTLEIQRTEQGDSAMYLCASSPGQGNYGYTFGSGTRLTVV.

The rearrangement links TRBV24-1 to TRBJ2-2; 7 bases are shared with TRBD2. CDR1 and CDR2 from the germline V gene are KGHDR and SFDVKD. V shed 8 bases, J shed 0 bases, and the junction held 2 bases outside the gene matches. This CDR3 comprises 14 residues. Here the CDR3 reads CATTGLTNTGELFF. The CDR3 nucleotides read TGTGCCACCACGGGACTAACGAACACCGGGGAGCTGTTTTTT.

The chain employs TRBV6-6 and TRBJ1-1; D is unclear. Germline CDR1 is MNHNY and CDR2 is SVGAGI (reference sequence). The CDR3 sequence is 13 residues long. Trimming removed 10 bases at V and 0 bases at J, with 12 bases between. The CDR3 DNA follows: TGTGCCATGCGTGGGGATATGAACACTGAAGCTTTCTTT. It is translated as CAMRGDMNTEAFF.

The gene calls are TRBV18 and TRBJ1-5; D possibly corresponds to TRBD1 (6 bases). V was clipped by 6 bases and J by 3 bases, with 15 bases between them. This CDR3 has 15 amino acids. The germline gives CDR1 KGHSH, CDR2 LQKENI. In DNA form, the CDR3 reads TGTGCCAGCTCCTCAAAGGGGGGAGTCAATCAGCCCCAGCATTTT. The encoded protein is CASSSKGGVNQPQHF.

This chain connects TRBV5-1 to TRBJ2-3; no clear D. Trimming stripped 0 bases from V and 8 bases from J, with 13 bases between. From germline, CDR1 is SGHRS and CDR2 YFSETQ. The CDR3 runs to 14 residues. The DNA for the CDR3 is TGCGCCAGCAGCTTGGACGGAAACACGGGTACGCAGTATTTT. Translation gives CASSLDGNTGTQYF.

The J gene is TRBJ1-2, the V gene TRBV7-2, with D possibly matching TRBD1 (5 bases). V lost 1 base, J lost 7 bases, and 16 bases lay in between. This CDR3 has 15 amino acids. Looked up from germline, CDR1 is SGHTA and CDR2 is FQGNSA. Here the CDR3 DNA reads TGTGCCAGCAGCTTAGGAGACAGAAGCTGGGCTGGCTACACCTTC. Translated, it gives CASSLGDRSWAGYTF.

V is TRBV7-9 and J is TRBJ2-5; 11 bases map to TRBD2. CDR1 SEHNR and CDR2 FQNEAQ come from the germline V gene (reference sequence). The V segment lost 6 bases and the J segment 3 bases; nucleotides outside the gene matches: 9. This CDR3 has 16 residues. CDR3 sequence (DNA): TGTGCCAGCAGTTTACCGGGACTAGCGGCCAAAGAGACCCAGTACTTC. It codes for CASSLPGLAAKETQYF.

With regard to this clone: Germline and junction disagree at one end, which may indicate a read error. V and J are TRBV30 and TRBJ1-2; the D gene is possibly TRBD1 (6 bases). The CDR3 contains 12 residues. Germline CDR1 and CDR2: GTSNPN and SVGIG (reference sequence). DNA for the CDR3: TGTGCCTGGAGCACAGACAGGAGTACCTATCGATTC. It yields the protein CAWSTDRSTYRF.

The chain combines TRBV7-8 with TRBJ2-7, with 8 bases identical to TRBD1. Germline trimming cut 10 bases from V and 0 bases from J; bases unmatched to any gene: 5. Germline-derived CDR1 and CDR2 are SGHVS and FQNEAQ. This CDR3 spans 13 amino acids. The CDR3 loop is CATRDRSSYEQYF. For the CDR3, the DNA is TGTGCCACCCGGGACAGGAGCTCCTACGAGCAGTACTTC. The full variable domain, with the rest looked up from reference TRBV7-8 and TRBJ2-7, is GAGVSQSPRYKVAKRGQDVALRCDPISGHVSLFWYQQALGQGPEFLTYFQNEAQLDKSGLPSDRFFAERPEGSVSTLKIQRTQQEDSAVYLCATRDRSSYEQYFGPGTRLTVT.

J is TRBJ2-4 and V is TRBV7-9, with D possibly being TRBD2 (6 bases). CDR3 length: 12 residues. CDR1 and CDR2 from the germline V gene are SEHNR and FQNEAQ (reference sequence). Trimming stripped 5 bases from V and 8 bases from J, with 10 bases between. CDR3 sequence reads: CASSAPGDIQYF. CDR3 DNA: TGTGCCAGCAGCGCGCCGGGAGACATTCAGTACTTC.